These T cell receptor beta chains were read from a single sample in a study of blood T cells in healthy people across ages. TCRdb re-called the 5' RACE reads through MiXCR, storing one row per CDR3 protein. The table lists about 700,000 distinct CDR3 sequences, approximately 29% of them singletons. Sequenced input: blood. Source of these receptors: an elderly woman in good health. Both conserved end residues are part of each CDR3. Fields, in order: clone size, D gene, J gene, V gene, CDR3 DNA, CDR3 protein. D genes are given only for firm matches. The size entry is marked missing in some rows and otherwise reads once, few, many or a size class.

>many|-|TRBJ2-5|TRBV7-9
TGTGCCGGCAGCTTAAGCCCAAAAGAGACCCAGTACTTC
CAGSLSPKETQYF
>few|-|TRBJ1-6|TRBV20-1
TGCAGTGCTAGAGCTCAGGGGAGGTCCTATAATTCACCCCTCCACTTT
CSARAQGRSYNSPLHF
>-|-|TRBJ2-6|TRBV5-1
TGCGCCAGCAGCTCAACAGTGCCTGGGGCCAACGTCCTGACTTTC
CASSSTVPGANVLTF
>-|TRBD1|TRBJ2-5|TRBV10-3
TGTGCCATCAGTGAGCCCATCGTTACAGGGGGACGGGAGACCCAGTACTTC
CAISEPIVTGGRETQYF
>many|-|TRBJ1-2|TRBV20-1
TGCAGTCCACGCCCTGACAGAGACTCTAACTATGGCTACACCTTC
CSPRPDRDSNYGYTF
>many|-|TRBJ2-7|TRBV10-3
TGTGCCATCAGTGAGACTGGAACCGTCTACGAGCAGTACTTC
CAISETGTVYEQYF
>-|TRBD1|TRBJ2-2|TRBV12-3/TRBV12-4
TGTGCCAGCAGAAGGGACAGAAATACCGGGGAGCTGTTTTTT
CASRRDRNTGELFF
>once|-|TRBJ2-2|TRBV7-2
TGTGCCAGCAGCTTCACTACGAACACCGGGGAGCTGTGTTTT
CASSFTTNTGELCF
>-|TRBD2|TRBJ2-7|TRBV29-1
TGTAGCGTTGAGTGGCGGGAGGGCCCCACCTACGAGCAGTACTTC
CSVEWREGPTYEQYF
>many|TRBD1|TRBJ2-1|TRBV20-1
TGCAGTGCTATCGGAGGGGACAGGGAGGTAAATGAGCAGTTCTTC
CSAIGGDREVNEQFF
>many|-|TRBJ1-4|TRBV7-2
TGTGCCAGCAGCTTAGGCGGGGCCCCAAAAGAAAAACTGTTTTTT
CASSLGGAPKEKLFF
>many|-|TRBJ2-5|TRBV6-2/TRBV6-3
TGTGCCAGCAGTTACTCGAGGCCAGCGCAAGAGACCCAGTACTTC
CASSYSRPAQETQYF
>many|TRBD2|TRBJ2-1|TRBV5-1
TGCGCCAGCAGCATCGGGACTAGCGAGGTTGAGCAGTTCTTC
CASSIGTSEVEQFF
>many|TRBD2|TRBJ2-1|TRBV20-1
TGCAGTGCTAGAGATCCGACTAGCGGGGTAGGAGAGCAGTTCTTC
CSARDPTSGVGEQFF
>-|-|TRBJ2-6|TRBV7-9
TGTGCCAGCAGCTTTGGACGGGACTCTGGGGCCAACGTCCTGACTTTC
CASSFGRDSGANVLTF
>many|-|TRBJ1-2|TRBV24-1
TGTGCCACCAGTGTTGGGACGGCTAACTATGGCTACACCTTC
CATSVGTANYGYTF
>few|-|TRBJ1-1|TRBV7-2
TGTGCCAGCAGCCAAGATTTCGGAGTGAACACTGAAGCTTTCTTT
CASSQDFGVNTEAFF
>once|TRBD2|TRBJ2-7|TRBV7-2
TGTGCCAGCAGCTTTTACAGCGGGGGGTCCTACAAGCAGTACTTC
CASSFYSGGSYKQYF
>-|-|TRBJ2-3|TRBV30
TGTGCCTGGAGTGTAGGTGGCAGGATGTTTAGCACAGATACGCAGTATTTT
CAWSVGGRMFSTDTQYF
>-|TRBD1|TRBJ2-5|TRBV7-9
TGTGCCAGCAGCACAATATCCGGGACAGTGAAAGAGACCCAGTACTTC
CASSTISGTVKETQYF
>many|TRBD2|TRBJ2-1|TRBV20-1
TGCAGTGCTCTAGCGGGGGGTATGTACAATGAGCAGTTCTTC
CSALAGGMYNEQFF
>many|TRBD2|TRBJ2-7|TRBV20-1
TGCAGTGCTAGAGGGACTAGCGGGGGCTCTTCCGAGCAGTACTTC
CSARGTSGGSSEQYF
>-|TRBD1|TRBJ2-5|TRBV12-3/TRBV12-4
TGTGCCAGCAGTTCGACCGGGACAGGGGGCTGGGGGTACTTC
CASSSTGTGGWGYF
>-|-|TRBJ2-3|TRBV2
TGTGCCAGCAGAATACGAGTCGGTAGCACAGATACGCAGTATTTT
CASRIRVGSTDTQYF
>many|-|TRBJ2-7|TRBV5-1
TGCGCCAGCAGTCCTGGGGACGGTCGCGTGCAGTACTTC
CASSPGDGRVQYF
>-|-|TRBJ2-5|TRBV20-1
TGCAGTGCTAGAGAGTCCAGCCGCCTCGGGGAGACCCAGTACTTC
CSARESSRLGETQYF
>-|TRBD2|TRBJ2-2|TRBV6-6
TGTGCCAGCGACCTCCGAATTAGCGGGGTTAACACCGGGGAGCTGTTTTTT
CASDLRISGVNTGELFF
>-|TRBD2|TRBJ2-1|TRBV5-1
TGCGCCAGCAGCATCACCCTAGCGGGGGTTTACAATGAGCAGTTCTTC
CASSITLAGVYNEQFF
>few|-|TRBJ1-2|TRBV20-1
TGCAGTGCTAGACCCACACGGGGAGGCTATGGCTACACCTTC
CSARPTRGGYGYTF
>many|-|TRBJ2-5|TRBV30
TGTGCCTGGAGTGTAGGAGGGGGGCGCTGGGAGACCCAGTACTTC
CAWSVGGGRWETQYF
>many|-|TRBJ1-2|TRBV5-1
TGCGCCAGCAGCTTGGAGTGGGGTTCCTATGGCTACACCTTC
CASSLEWGSYGYTF
>-|TRBD2|TRBJ2-1|TRBV7-9
TGTGCCAGCAGCTCAATAGGGACTAGCCTCCCTAATGAGCAGTTCTTC
CASSSIGTSLPNEQFF
>many|-|TRBJ2-5|TRBV5-1
TGCGCCAGCAGCTTGGAGGCAGTACAAGAGACCCAGTACTTC
CASSLEAVQETQYF
>many|TRBD2|TRBJ2-3|TRBV5-6
TGTGCCAGCAGCCCCCGGCGGGGGGGTGCAGATACGCAGTATTTT
CASSPRRGGADTQYF
>many|-|TRBJ2-4|TRBV2
TGTGCCAGCAGGATGGAACTTCTAGCCAAAAACATTCAGTACTTC
CASRMELLAKNIQYF
>many|-|TRBJ1-2|TRBV20-1
TGCAGTGCTAGACCTACCGGGACACCTAACTATGGCTACACCTTC
CSARPTGTPNYGYTF
>-|TRBD1|TRBJ1-5|TRBV6-6
TGTGCCAGCAGCCTACAGGGGGCTGGCAATCAGCCCCAGCATTTT
CASSLQGAGNQPQHF
>few|-|TRBJ2-1|TRBV20-1
TGCAGTGCTGGTAGCGGCAATGAGCAGTTCTTC
CSAGSGNEQFF
>-|-|TRBJ1-2|TRBV7-2
TGTGCCAGCAGCCAGACTCCGACGCGCTATGGCTACACCTTC
CASSQTPTRYGYTF
>few|-|TRBJ2-2|TRBV7-9
TGTGCCAGCAGCTCGTCGGGCAGACCCACCGGGGAGCTGTTTTTT
CASSSSGRPTGELFF
>-|-|TRBJ2-7|TRBV9
TGTGCCAGCAGCGCGGGGCTTACCTACGAGCAGTACTTC
CASSAGLTYEQYF
>-|-|TRBJ1-2|TRBV20-1
TGCAGTGCTAGAAGCCCAGGGAGCTATGGCTACACCTTC
CSARSPGSYGYTF
>many|TRBD1|TRBJ2-3|TRBV20-1
TGCAGTGCGGCCGGACAGGGCATGGGGACAGATACGCAGTATTTT
CSAAGQGMGTDTQYF
>many|-|TRBJ2-1|TRBV11-1
TGTGCCAGCAGCCGGACGTTGAGCGGACCATACAATGAGCAGTTCTTC
CASSRTLSGPYNEQFF
>-|-|TRBJ1-5|TRBV6-1
TGTGCCAGCAGTGAAGGGACTACAGGGAATCAGCCCCAGCATTTT
CASSEGTTGNQPQHF
>few|-|TRBJ1-2|TRBV19
TGTGCCAGTAGTATAATGGACCTTAATGGCTACACCTTC
CASSIMDLNGYTF
>many|TRBD1|TRBJ2-6|TRBV9
TGTGCCAGCAGCTTTTCACAGGGGGCTGGGGCCAACGTCCTGACTTTC
CASSFSQGAGANVLTF
>many|TRBD1|TRBJ1-1|TRBV10-3
TGTGCCATCAGGGGGGACAGTGGGCCGAACACTGAAGCTTTCTTT
CAIRGDSGPNTEAFF